The rows below give T cell receptor beta chains drawn from one sample of a study of T cells after yellow fever vaccination. TCRdb processed the 5' RACE reads anew with MiXCR; each CDR3 protein has one entry. The sample includes 300,000 or so distinct CDR3 sequences, 10% to 15% of them seen just once. Sequenced here: CD4+ T cells sorted from PBMCs, sampled 45 days after the yellow fever booster vaccination. These receptors all come from a man aged 25 to 45 who received the YFV17D yellow fever vaccine. Both conserved end residues are part of each CDR3. A D gene is named only where the DNA matches it firmly.

J gene,D gene,V gene,CDR3 protein
TRBJ2-1,TRBD2,TRBV29-1,CSVMVAGGNYEQFF
TRBJ1-4,NA,TRBV29-1,CSVTGTKNEKLFF
TRBJ2-3,NA,TRBV5-1,CASSFYPSTDTQYF
TRBJ1-5,NA,TRBV7-2,CASSLGMAGMQPQHF
TRBJ2-1,NA,TRBV7-9,CASSLINNEQFF
TRBJ2-1,NA,TRBV7-9,CASSPGVSTYNEQFF
TRBJ2-7,NA,TRBV20-1,CALRALRPRSEQYF
TRBJ2-7,TRBD2,TRBV6-1,CASSQTGLAGSSEQYF
TRBJ2-5,TRBD2,TRBV20-1,CSASGRVQETQYF
TRBJ1-5,NA,TRBV20-1,CSARRRSTTYSNQPQHF
TRBJ2-3,NA,TRBV7-3,CASSLFGYSTDTQYF
TRBJ2-1,TRBD2,TRBV5-4,CASSLVLADNNEQFF
TRBJ2-3,NA,TRBV29-1,CSVALRQASTDTQYF
TRBJ2-7,TRBD1,TRBV6-1,CASIAGTGLYEQYF
TRBJ2-7,NA,TRBV3-1,CASSPNGDSYEQYF
TRBJ2-3,NA,TRBV7-2,CASSQLNTQYF
TRBJ1-4,NA,TRBV7-9,CASTSQATNEKLFF
TRBJ2-4,NA,TRBV5-1,CASSEGIENIQYF
TRBJ2-7,NA,TRBV12-3/TRBV12-4,CASSRPFYEQYF
TRBJ2-2,NA,TRBV15,CATSRDKVGGELFF
TRBJ2-3,NA,TRBV20-1,CSANRVDTQYF
TRBJ1-5,NA,TRBV12-3/TRBV12-4,CASSRAGHLNQPQHF
TRBJ2-1,NA,TRBV29-1,CRDNEQFF
TRBJ2-1,NA,TRBV20-1,CSVRGYNEQFF
TRBJ2-2,NA,TRBV12-3/TRBV12-4,CASSFGQNTGELFF
TRBJ2-4,NA,TRBV28,CASSQAGTENIQYF
TRBJ1-1,NA,TRBV10-3,CAIGYSANTEAFF
TRBJ2-1,TRBD2,TRBV27,CASNRGGSYNEQFF
TRBJ2-1,NA,TRBV6-4,CASIGSAGTWLTTSPTYNEQFF
TRBJ2-3,TRBD2,TRBV7-2,CASSPIAGGPGDTQYF
TRBJ2-5,NA,TRBV27,CASSQALGETQYF
TRBJ2-6,NA,TRBV4-2,CASSQDRGAGANVLTF
TRBJ2-2,TRBD2,TRBV5-1,CASSLAATSGNTGELFF
TRBJ2-7,TRBD2,TRBV6-1,CASRHGTSGFGEQYF
TRBJ2-5,TRBD2,TRBV2,CASSPNGLAGGGGETQYF
TRBJ1-1,NA,TRBV7-2,CASSFGTLNTEAFF
TRBJ2-5,NA,TRBV5-1,CASFRQPETQYF
TRBJ1-5,NA,TRBV3-1,CASSQDRQPQHF
TRBJ2-3,TRBD2,TRBV20-1,CSARGSSGWTDTQYF
TRBJ1-4,NA,TRBV9,CASSVSSTNEKLFF
TRBJ2-3,TRBD2,TRBV7-2,CASSFLAGGDTQYF
TRBJ2-4,NA,TRBV5-1,CASSIDSKNIQYF
TRBJ2-7,NA,TRBV7-8,CASSLLPGPYEQYF